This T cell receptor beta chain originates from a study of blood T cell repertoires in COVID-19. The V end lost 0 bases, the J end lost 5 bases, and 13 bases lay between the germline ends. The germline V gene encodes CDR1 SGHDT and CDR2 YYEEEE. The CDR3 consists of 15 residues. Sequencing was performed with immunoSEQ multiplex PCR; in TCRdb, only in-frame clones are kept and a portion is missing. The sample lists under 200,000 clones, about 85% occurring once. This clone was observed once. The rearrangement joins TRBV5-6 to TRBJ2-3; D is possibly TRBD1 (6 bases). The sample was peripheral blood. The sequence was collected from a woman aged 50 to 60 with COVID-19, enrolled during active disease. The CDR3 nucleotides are TGTGCCAGCAGCTTGGGCGCAGGGGCGGTAGATACGCAGTATTTT. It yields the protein CASSLGAGAVDTQYF.